This entry lists 9 T cell receptor beta chains sequenced from one sample in a study of chemoradiotherapy in HPV16-positive cancers. The table came from immunoSEQ multiplex PCR; TCRdb's copy has only in-frame clones and leaves some out. The sample has about 20,000 clones, more than 80% seen once. Here the sequenced sample was blood, taken from a patient who underwent chemoradiotherapy. The receptors derive from a human donor with HPV-associated anogenital cancer.

This chain uses TRBV19 with TRBJ1-2; unclear D gene. Germline assignment: CDR1 LNHDA and CDR2 SQIVND (reference sequence). V lost 7 bases to trimming and J lost 8 bases, with 14 bases between them. This CDR3 comprises 12 residues. The chain's CDR3 is CASTQSGWGYTF. The CDR3 bases are TGTGCCAGTACCCAAAGTGGGTGGGGCTACACCTTC.

The table lists this clone with a few counts. The chain carries TRBV6-5 and TRBJ1-1; D is ambiguous. Germline V gene lookup returns CDR1 MNHEY and CDR2 SVGAGI. The CDR3 is made up of 14 amino acids. Between the trimmed V and J ends, which lost 7 bases and 3 bases, there was a span of 15 bases. CDR3 protein: CASKYAGKDTEAFF. Written as DNA, the CDR3 is TGTGCCAGCAAATATGCCGGGAAGGACACTGAAGCTTTCTTT.

This clone appeared a single time. The chain employs TRBV10-1 and TRBJ1-2, with 10 bases fitting TRBD1. With 8 bases clipped from V and 6 bases from J, the junction kept 9 bases outside the gene matches. Germline loops: CDR1 WNHNN, CDR2 SYGVQD (reference sequence). CDR3 size: 14 residues. CDR3 DNA sequence: TGCGCCAGCTCCCGGGACAGGGGATCCGATGGCTACACCTTC. Protein: CASSRDRGSDGYTF.

The chain joins TRBV5-6 to TRBJ1-1; D remains unclear. The ends were cut back, 0 bases at V and 5 bases at J, with 5 bases in the middle. There are 12 residues in the CDR3. Per germline, CDR1 SGHDT and CDR2 YYEEEE. This CDR3 is CASSLGVTEAFF. CDR3 nucleotide sequence: TGTGCCAGCAGCTTGGGAGTAACTGAAGCTTTCTTT.

The chain links TRBV10-3 to TRBJ2-3, with D possibly TRBD2 on 6 matching bases. Between the trimmed V and J ends, which lost 2 bases and 6 bases, there was a span of 9 bases. Germline assignment: CDR1 ENHRY and CDR2 SYGVKD. The CDR3 covers 13 residues. CDR3: CAISEMAGDTQYF. DNA of the CDR3: TGTGCCATCAGTGAGATGGCGGGGGATACGCAGTATTTT.

The chain has TRBV4-3 and TRBJ1-2; 9 bases are a match to TRBD1. Trimming removed 0 bases from V and 5 bases from J; junction bases left unmatched: 10. Germline lookup yields CDR1 LGHNA and CDR2 YSLEER. The CDR3 contains 17 residues. CDR3 coding DNA: TGCGCCAGCAGCCAAGACACAAGCTTCGGGACAGGGTATGGCTACACCTTC. Its translation is CASSQDTSFGTGYGYTF.

The V gene is TRBV11-2, the J gene TRBJ1-1, with D uncertain. The CDR3 length is 13 residues. Deletions cut 2 bases from V and 4 bases from J, with 8 bases between. From germline, CDR1 is SGHAT and CDR2 FQNNGV. Here the CDR3 reads CASSLPLGTEAFF. Written as DNA, the CDR3 is TGTGCCAGCAGCTTACCGCTCGGCACTGAAGCTTTCTTT. Filled out from reference TRBV11-2 and TRBJ1-1, the complete variable domain reads EAGVAQSPRYKIIEKRQSVAFWCNPISGHATLYWYQQILGQGPKLLIQFQNNGVVDDSQLPKDRFSAERLKGVDSTLKIQPAKLEDSAVYLCASSLPLGTEAFFGQGTRLTVV.

Notes on this clone: The sample contains more than one DNA sequence encoding this CDR3. This chain uses TRBV30 with TRBJ1-2; weak D call: TRBD1 (6 bases). Trimming removed 2 bases at V and 5 bases at J, with 12 bases between. The CDR3 contains 13 residues. Looked up from germline, CDR1 is GTSNPN and CDR2 is SVGIG (reference sequence). The CDR3 DNA sequence: TGTGCCTGGAGTTCGGGGGGCGCTTATGGCTACACCTTC. Translated: CAWSSGGAYGYTF. Together with reference TRBV30 and TRBJ1-2, the CDR3 gives the full variable domain: SQTIHQWPATLVQPVGSPLSLECTVEGTSNPNLYWYRQAAGRGLQLLFYSVGIGQISSEVPQNLSASRPQDRQFILSSKKLLLSDSGFYLCAWSSGGAYGYTFGSGTRLTVV.

The V and J genes are TRBV7-9 and TRBJ2-2; D perhaps matches TRBD1 (5 bases). Germline V gene lookup returns CDR1 SEHNR and CDR2 FQNEAQ (reference sequence). V was cut by 5 bases and J by 6 bases, with 16 bases left in between. The CDR3 is 15 residues long. The CDR3 DNA reads TGTGCCAGCAGCCGCCAGGCAGGGTTGGCCGGGGAGCTGTTTTTT. As protein: CASSRQAGLAGELFF.